This T cell receptor (beta chain) originates from a study of blood T cells in healthy people across ages. Extraction of total RNA produced a minimum of 5 micrograms from each sample. V was trimmed by 4 bases and J by 1 base, leaving 21 bases between them. The CDR3 is made up of 18 amino acids. Germline V CDR1 and CDR2: SGHRS, YFSETQ. A second PCR, run for roughly 6 to 11 cycles, used a sample-barcoded 5' primer plus a J-beta primer mix. TCRdb used MiXCR to reprocess the 5' RACE reads, holding one entry per CDR3 protein. The data show about 1 million distinct CDR3 sequences, with 40% to 50% seen just once and about 20% held by the top ten. The sample holds a few counts of this clonotype. Its target is unknown. The study's findings and limits: While age rose, TCR beta diversity per million T cells dropped in a roughly linear way. The study lacked donor CMV status, which possibly confounded expanded clonotype changes.

The chain has TRBV5-1 and TRBJ2-1; possible D gene TRBD2, 5 bases. Sequenced: blood. The clonotype was recovered from a woman in her fifties or sixties in good health. The DNA for the CDR3 is TGCGCCAGCAGCCCCTTCCCTGGACGGGAAGATTCCTACAATGAGCAGTTCTTC. Translated: CASSPFPGREDSYNEQFF.